One and the same sample provided the 24 T cell receptor beta chains below, sequenced in a study of patients and donors after allogeneic stem cell transplantation. TCRdb recomputed calls from the RT-PCR reads with MiXCR, one row per CDR3 protein. Of approximately 29,000 distinct CDR3 sequences listed, 37% are singletons. The sample was blood, either unsorted or a sorted T cell fraction (not recorded which). The receptors stem from a human donor who was either an allogeneic HSCT recipient or a stem cell or donor lymphocyte infusion donor (not recorded which). It is not recorded whose cells these are; they may come from a transplant donor.

The chain links TRBV20-1 to TRBJ2-2; TRBD1 is a possible D gene (5 bases). The CDR3 consists of 13 residues. Germline lookup yields CDR1 DFQATT and CDR2 SNEGSKA (reference sequence). Trimming took 1 base from V and 6 from J, leaving 9 bases between them. CDR3 bases: TGCAGTGCTAGAGCAGGGTACGCCGGGGAGCTGTTTTTT. Protein: CSARAGYAGELFF.

This clonotype was observed many times. This chain joins TRBV29-1 and TRBJ2-7; perhaps TRBD2 as D (5 bases). The DNA end is a closer match to TRBJ2-1, so the J assignment may be wrong. The CDR3 spans 12 residues. Germline lookup yields CDR1 SQVTM and CDR2 ANQGSEA. The CDR3 DNA reads TGCAGCGCAACCTTTGGGAGTTACGAGCAGTTCTTC. It is translated as CSATFGSYEQFF.

This clonotype was recorded many times. The chain combines TRBV6-2 or TRBV6-3 with TRBJ2-7, with D maybe TRBD1 (6 bases). Per the germline V gene, CDR1 is MNHEY and CDR2 is SVGEGT. The CDR3 has 12 amino acids. V lost 10 bases, J lost 0 bases, and 10 bases lay in between. Here the CDR3 DNA reads TGTGCCACGCTAGGGGGCTCCTACGAGCAGTACTTC. Translation: CATLGGSYEQYF.

The chain joins TRBV7-6 to TRBJ2-5, with 10 bases that match TRBD2. Germline CDR1 is SGHVS and CDR2 is FNYEAQ. Trimming removed 1 base from V and 1 base from J; junction bases left unmatched: 24. The CDR3 has 23 residues. CDR3 sequence: CASSLEDVWGVRTSGTFQETQYF. CDR3 DNA: TGTGCCAGCAGCTTAGAGGATGTGTGGGGTGTGCGCACTAGCGGGACCTTCCAAGAGACCCAGTACTTC.

The chain recombines TRBV29-1 with TRBJ1-2, with D maybe TRBD1 (5 bases). The V gene's germline CDR1 is SQVTM and CDR2 ANQGSEA. The length of the CDR3 is 12 residues. V shed 3 bases and J shed 5 bases, with 10 bases lying between them. DNA for the CDR3: TGCAGCGTTGATAAGGGGCAGTATGGCTACACCTTC. Its translation is CSVDKGQYGYTF.

This sequence joins TRBV7-9 and TRBJ1-6; 7 bases agree with TRBD1. V lost 5 bases, J lost 7 bases, and 5 bases stayed unmatched. The CDR3 consists of 14 residues. Germline CDR1 reads SEHNR; CDR2 reads FQNEAQ (reference sequence). CDR3 sequence: CASSVRDSNSPLHF. The CDR3 coding sequence is TGTGCCAGCAGCGTTCGGGACAGCAATTCACCCCTCCACTTT.

The chain is built from TRBV2 and TRBJ1-2, with D hard to call. CDR1 is SNHLY and CDR2 is FYNNEI in the germline V gene. V dropped 3 bases and J dropped 4 bases, with 6 bases sitting between them. The length of the CDR3 is 12 residues. CDR3 bases: TGTGCCAGCAGTGACAGTGTCTATGGCTACACCTTC. Its protein is CASSDSVYGYTF.

The rearrangement joins TRBV4-2 to TRBJ2-7; 8 positions match TRBD1. J lost 6 bases, V lost 1 base, and 8 bases had no gene match. CDR1 is LGHNA and CDR2 is YNFKEQ in the germline V gene. This CDR3 has 15 residues. The CDR3 loop is CASSQVGTGYSEQYF. The CDR3 nucleotides are TGTGCCAGCAGCCAAGTAGGGACAGGTTATTCCGAGCAGTACTTC.

This clonotype was detected many times. The rearrangement links TRBV20-1 to TRBJ1-1; 8 nucleotides agree with TRBD1. V was pared by 5 bases and J by 5 bases, with 7 bases of the junction left unmatched. CDR1 and CDR2 (germline): DFQATT, SNEGSKA (reference sequence). The CDR3 is 13 amino acids. The CDR3 DNA sequence: TGCAGTGCTTTGACAGGGGAGGGTACTGAAGCTTTCTTT. Encoded protein: CSALTGEGTEAFF.

In its sample, this clonotype was seen many times. V gene TRBV4-2 combines with J gene TRBJ1-4; 7 positions match TRBD1. This CDR3 contains 17 residues. V lost 1 base, J lost 4 bases, and 9 bases stayed unmatched. CDR1 is LGHNA, CDR2 YNFKEQ, per germline. In DNA form, the CDR3 reads TGTGCCAGCAGCCAAGGTTACAGGGGTCTCGATAATGAAAAACTGTTTTTT. It translates to CASSQGYRGLDNEKLFF.

In this sample, this clonotype turned up many times. The chain combines TRBV6-1 with TRBJ1-1; TRBD1 aligns across 9 bases. Germline V gene lookup returns CDR1 MNHNS and CDR2 SASEGT. The CDR3 sequence is 15 residues long. The V and J ends lost 11 bases and 5 bases, in that order; junction bases with no gene match: 15. The CDR3 region has the DNA TGTGCCTCCAACCCTCTCAACAGGGGGCGTACTGAAGCTTTCTTT. It specifies CASNPLNRGRTEAFF.

The rearrangement joins TRBV7-8 to TRBJ2-5, with D unclear. The CDR3 has 16 amino acids. The germline V and J ends were trimmed by 1 base and 0 bases, with 12 bases remaining between them. The germline gives CDR1 SGHVS, CDR2 FQNEAQ. In DNA, the CDR3 is TGTGCCAGCAGCTTAGGGCTGATTCTTTACCAAGAGACCCAGTACTTC. As protein: CASSLGLILYQETQYF.

The chain links TRBV4-3 to TRBJ1-2; 8 bases are shared with TRBD1. Looked up from germline, CDR1 is LGHNA and CDR2 is YSLEER. The CDR3 covers 15 residues. Trimming removed 3 bases from V and 4 bases from J; junction bases left unmatched: 7. The CDR3 loop is CASSQGTGGVYGYTF. CDR3 bases: TGCGCCAGCAGCCAGGGAACAGGGGGAGTCTATGGCTACACCTTC.

The chain is built from TRBV5-1 and TRBJ1-3; TRBD1 might be the D (5 bases). Looked up from germline, CDR1 is SGHRS and CDR2 is YFSETQ. This CDR3 is 14 amino acids long. The V gene lost 4 bases and the J gene lost 8 bases, with 16 bases spanning the gap. The CDR3 nucleotides read TGCGCCAGCAGCCGCGGTGGCAGGGCGGACACCATATATTTT. Translated: CASSRGGRADTIYF.

The sample holds many counts of this clonotype. The genes are TRBV29-1 and TRBJ2-7, with TRBD1 matching over 9 bases. CDR1 and CDR2 from the germline V gene are SQVTM and ANQGSEA. CDR3 length equals 12 residues. V dropped 6 bases and J dropped 6; count of bases not matched to a gene: 6. The CDR3 reads CSVADRGGEQYV. Here the CDR3 DNA reads TGCAGCGTCGCCGACAGGGGGGGCGAGCAGTACGTC.

J is TRBJ1-4 and V is TRBV7-9, with D unresolved. The CDR3 is 17 amino acids. Trimming took 2 bases from V and 4 from J, leaving 17 bases between them. CDR1 is SEHNR, CDR2 FQNEAQ, per germline (reference sequence). The CDR3 is CASSLPSRAYINEKLFF. Written as DNA, the CDR3 is TGTGCCAGCAGCTTACCGAGTCGAGCGTATATTAATGAAAAACTGTTTTTT.

In this sample, this clonotype turned up a few times. The rearrangement joins TRBV28 to TRBJ2-7; TRBD1 matches 9 bases. This CDR3 is 15 amino acids long. CDR1 and CDR2 (germline): MDHEN, SYDVKM. V was pared by 5 bases and J by 2 bases, with 7 bases of the junction left unmatched. CDR3 loop: CASSTTGGAPYEQYV. Written as DNA, the CDR3 is TGTGCCAGCAGTACAACAGGGGGCGCGCCCTACGAGCAGTACGTC.

In this sample, this clonotype turned up once. The chain employs TRBV20-1 and TRBJ2-7; the D gene is possibly TRBD1 (5 bases). CDR3 size: 13 residues. Germline V gene data show CDR1 as DFQATT and CDR2 as SNEGSKA (reference sequence). The CDR3 here is CSQQEIQTYEQYF. Written as DNA, the CDR3 is TGCAGCCAACAGGAGATTCAAACCTACGAGCAGTACTTC.

This clonotype was picked up a small number of times. The V gene is TRBV5-6, the J gene TRBJ1-2; D may be TRBD1 (6 bases). The V gene's germline CDR1 is SGHDT and CDR2 YYEEEE. The CDR3 runs to 13 residues. V lost 3 bases and J lost 0, with 6 bases in between. The CDR3 loop reads CASSWTANYGYTF. As DNA, the CDR3 is TGTGCCAGCAGCTGGACAGCTAACTATGGCTACACCTTC.

V and J are TRBV12-3 or TRBV12-4 and TRBJ1-3; no definite D call. Trimming took 6 bases from V and 0 from J, leaving 9 bases between them. This CDR3 comprises 14 residues. The CDR3 DNA sequence: TGTGCCAGCAGGTCGTCCTACTCTGGAAACACCATATATTTT. It encodes CASRSSYSGNTIYF.

The CDR3: CASSSTPGQARTQYF. The CDR3 bases are TGTGCCAGCAGCTCGACACCGGGACAGGCCAGGACGCAGTATTTT. The chain is built from TRBV5-5 and TRBJ2-3; 8 nucleotides agree with TRBD1. Looked up from germline, CDR1 is SGHKS and CDR2 is YYEKEE (reference sequence). Trimming at V came to 3 bases and at J to 9 bases, leaving 12 bases not matched to a gene. CDR3 size: 15 residues.

The rearrangement uses TRBV7-9 and TRBJ2-7, with D perhaps matching TRBD1 (6 bases). The germline gives CDR1 SEHNR, CDR2 FQNEAQ (reference sequence). The V end lost 4 bases, the J end lost 0 bases, and 10 bases lay between the germline ends. The CDR3 covers 14 residues. The CDR3 loop reads CASSYGDNSYEQYV. CDR3 in DNA: TGTGCCAGCAGCTACGGGGACAACTCCTACGAGCAGTACGTC.

This chain connects TRBV2 to TRBJ2-1; 7 nucleotides align to TRBD2. There are 13 residues in the CDR3. Germline CDR1 is SNHLY and CDR2 is FYNNEI. J gave up 4 bases and V 7 bases, and 4 bases lay outside the gene matches. CDR3 amino acids: CASTLAEYNEQFF. As DNA, the CDR3 is TGTGCCAGCACGCTAGCGGAGTACAATGAGCAGTTCTTC.

Details on this clonotype: The conserved closing phenylalanine or tryptophan is absent in this CDR3, likely reflecting a read error. V gene TRBV20-1 combines with J gene TRBJ2-2; 9 bases are a match to TRBD2. With V trimmed by 6 bases and J by 0 bases, 5 bases remained unmatched. Per germline, CDR1 DFQATT and CDR2 SNEGSKA (reference sequence). The CDR3 is 15 residues long. The CDR3 reads CSASSGDPNTGELFL. The DNA of the CDR3 is TGCAGTGCATCTAGCGGGGACCCGAACACCGGGGAGCTGTTTTTG.